This entry features one TCR beta chain sequence. The specificity of this receptor is unknown. Nothing much larger sits one base from this clone, and base qualities are not available. This sample is drawn from a study of type 1 and type 2 diabetes patients (dated by TCRdb to 2016 to 2017). A note on the overall study: About 9 type 1 diabetes patients, four type 2 diabetes patients and roughly 6 nondiabetic controls, all recruited in China, made up the cohort. Across the study, CD4+ and CD8+ T cells were positively selected from PBMCs using CD4 or CD8 MicroBeads on MACS columns. A total of approximately 20,000,000 paired-end reads were generated across the whole study. In the study, high-throughput sequencing was used to profile TCRbeta repertoires so that type 1 diabetes, type 2 diabetes and nondiabetic individuals could be compared. Type 2 diabetes patients were used as a disease comparison group for the type 1 diabetes patients. When roughly 19-cycle amplification was compared with approximately 24-cycle amplification, V gene usage looked similar, suggesting that primer efficiencies were similar and PCR bias was random. TCRbeta libraries were sequenced paired-end on Illumina HiSeq 2000 or MiSeq instruments. The full study reports these points: Because only a limited number of T2D and control samples were sequenced, some T1D-only HECs might also be present in more T2D or control samples. The study groups were not matched for age and gender, which could possibly have biased interpretation. Type 2 diabetes and control samples had highly correlated V and J gene usage patterns, with the correlation between samples averaging about 0.97. In both CD4+ and CD8+ T cells, type 2 diabetes repertoires were highly diverse and significantly more diverse than type 1 diabetes repertoires. Few highly-expanded CD4+ clones, median one, were found in type 2 diabetes patients, accounting for a median about 3.9% of reads.

Every diabetic patient fulfilled standard classification criteria for type 1 or type 2 diabetes, and glucose and C-peptide were evaluated using WHO-recommended methods. Donors with other autoimmune diseases or infections within the previous four weeks were excluded. Around 10 milliliters of peripheral blood were drawn from each participant. PBMCs were isolated with LymphoPrep density separation. Including cysteine and phenylalanine, the CDR3 has 13 amino acids. Kept here is only the CDR3 DNA, which spans 39 bases and is read in frame from base 1. Cut back by 5 bases and 0 bases, the V and J ends lie 8 bases apart. CDR1 and CDR2 are read off the germline V gene (reference sequence) as LNHDA and SQIVND. These reads were obtained on an Illumina MiSeq. TCRbeta CDR3 amplification used genomic DNA from the sorted T cell subsets as template. The TCRbeta CDR3 region was amplified by multiplex PCR using 30 forward and 13 reverse primers. PCR products were purified with AMPure XP beads, then indices and adaptors were added in a second roughly 25-cycle PCR. Before sequencing, libraries were gel-purified with the QIAquick Gel Extraction Kit. The paper's processing steps were these. Paired-end reads were merged using FLASH and were aligned with IgBLAST to IMGT V, D and J germline references. Reads with less than 70% alignment identity to germline references were removed, leaving roughly 11,000,000 reads across the study. CDR3 boundaries, reading frame and productivity were assigned according to IMGT definitions. A highly-expanded clone was defined as any clone making up 1% or more of reads, and normalized Shannon entropy served as the measure of diversity. Group differences in Shannon entropy were tested with unpaired two-tailed t-tests. TCRdb itself trimmed the public reads at Q25 with fastp, ran MiXCR and retained productive beta chains. Each entry merges the rows of one CDR3 protein and shows their most common DNA and genes. The V and J calls here are based on TCRdb, not the publication. The sample includes 250,000 to 300,000 distinct CDR3 sequences, with around 50% observed a single time. The ten biggest clones cover about 13% of the sample.

This receptor was taken from a man aged 18 to 30 with type 2 diabetes. The chain is made from TRBV19 and TRBJ2-7; a confident D gene designation cannot be given. What was sequenced was peripheral blood mononuclear cells (PBMCs). The nucleotides are TGTGCCAGTAGTGGCGGAAGCTCCTACGAGCAGTACTTC. Its protein is CASSGGSSYEQYF. Reference TRBV19 and TRBJ2-7 proteins supply the regions before and after the CDR3; the full variable domain is: DGGITQSPKYLFRKEGQNVTLSCEQNLNHDAMYWYRQDPGQGLRLIYYSQIVNDFQKGDIAEGYSVSREKKESFPLTVTSAQKNPTAFYLCASSGGSSYEQYFGPGTRLTVT.